This T cell receptor (beta chain) was observed in a study of shared clonotypes between healthy human individuals. Study outcomes and limitations: Larger richness was generally estimated for naive than memory subsets.

Generated by immunoSEQ multiplex PCR, the TCRdb table keeps only in-frame clones and is missing some. This table holds around 510,000 clones, roughly 95% found once. Trimming shortened V by 1 base and J by 4 bases, and 13 bases separated the two germline ends. CDR1 and CDR2 from the germline V gene are KGHSH and LQKENI. The CDR3 contains 15 residues. About this clone itself: Antigen: not known.

This receptor was identified in a woman younger than 45 in good health. This chain links TRBV18 with TRBJ1-1; tentative D call: TRBD1 (5 bases). Sequencing was carried out using naive CD4+ T cells sorted from blood. The subset denotes: CD45RA+ positively selected. CDR3 sequence (DNA): TGTGCCAGCTCACCACGGGACGGTGAACTCACTGAAGCTTTCTTT. It specifies CASSPRDGELTEAFF. Filled out from reference TRBV18 and TRBJ1-1, the complete variable domain reads NAGVMQNPRHLVRRRGQEARLRCSPMKGHSHVYWYRQLPEEGLKFMVYLQKENIIDESGMPKERFSAEFPKEGPSILRIQQVVRGDSAAYFCASSPRDGELTEAFFGQGTRLTVV.